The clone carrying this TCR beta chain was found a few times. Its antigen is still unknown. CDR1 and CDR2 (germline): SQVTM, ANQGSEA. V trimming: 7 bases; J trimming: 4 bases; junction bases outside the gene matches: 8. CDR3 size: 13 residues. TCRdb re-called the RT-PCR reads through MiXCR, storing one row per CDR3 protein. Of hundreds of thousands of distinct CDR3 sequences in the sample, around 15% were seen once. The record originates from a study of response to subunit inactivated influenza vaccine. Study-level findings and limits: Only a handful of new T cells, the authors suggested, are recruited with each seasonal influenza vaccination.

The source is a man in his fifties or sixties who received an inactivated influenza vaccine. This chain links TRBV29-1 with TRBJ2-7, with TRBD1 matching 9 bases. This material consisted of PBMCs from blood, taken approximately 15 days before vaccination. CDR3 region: CSARTGAGYEQYF. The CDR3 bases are TGCAGCGCCAGGACAGGGGCCGGTTACGAGCAGTACTTC.